This T cell receptor (beta chain) is drawn from a study of blood T cell repertoires in COVID-19. Study information: Material from acute and convalescent COVID-19 was sourced from the United States, Italy and Spain. Sources were T cells, B-cell-depleted T cells, or PBMCs; the material itself was cDNA or gDNA.

The CDR3 length is 15 residues. Losses at the gene ends were 4 bases for V and 0 bases for J; bases not matched to a gene: 7. Germline V lookup: CDR1 SGHRS, CDR2 YFSETQ. Authors' data handling: Cell counts per sample came from amplifying reference gene primers. Sequenced by immunoSEQ multiplex PCR; TCRdb stores in-frame clones only, minus some. V, J and clone size are taken as reported in that table, and D and trimming were inferred from the DNA itself. The data hold more than 120,000 clones, with approximately 90% observed a single time. Sequencing was done on a sample of peripheral blood. This chain links TRBV5-1 with TRBJ2-7; TRBD1 matches at 7 bases. The TCR was taken from a human donor in a cohort sampled during active COVID-19. CDR3 sequence: CASSEQGQRSYEQYF. DNA for the CDR3: TGCGCCAGCAGCGAACAGGGACAGCGCTCCTACGAGCAGTACTTC.